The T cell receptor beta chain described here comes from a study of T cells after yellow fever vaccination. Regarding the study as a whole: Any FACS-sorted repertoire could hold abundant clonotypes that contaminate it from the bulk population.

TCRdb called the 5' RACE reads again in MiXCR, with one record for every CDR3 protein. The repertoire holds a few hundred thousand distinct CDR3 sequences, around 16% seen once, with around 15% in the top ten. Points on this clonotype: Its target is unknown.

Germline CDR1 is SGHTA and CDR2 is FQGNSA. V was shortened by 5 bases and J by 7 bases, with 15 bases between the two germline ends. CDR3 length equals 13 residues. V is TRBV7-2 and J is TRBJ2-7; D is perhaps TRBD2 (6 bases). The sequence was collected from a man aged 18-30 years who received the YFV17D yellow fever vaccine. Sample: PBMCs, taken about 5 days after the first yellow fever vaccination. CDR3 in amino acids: CASSRNMEGEQYV. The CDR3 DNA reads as TGTGCCAGCAGCCGAAACATGGAGGGGGAGCAGTACGTC.